What follows is one TCR beta chain and its context. The data derive from a study of T cells in Graves' hyperthyroidism and ophthalmopathy. Amplification of TCR beta CDR3 regions used RNA as the template. Carried out on the TCR CDR3, a first-round RT-PCR used the HTBI primer set. TCRdb fed the multiplex PCR reads into MiXCR, producing one record per CDR3 protein. This sample carries 370,000 or so distinct CDR3 sequences, approximately 25% of them seen once, and the ten largest clones take 73%. The V gene lost 7 bases and the J gene lost 0 bases, with 7 bases spanning the gap. From germline, CDR1 is SQVTM and CDR2 ANQGSEA. The CDR3 contains 12 residues.

This receptor was identified in a man aged 50-59 years with Graves' hyperthyroidism. V and J are TRBV29-1 and TRBJ1-5, with D possibly being TRBD1 (5 bases). Sequencing was performed on blood. Written as DNA, the CDR3 is TGCAGCGCCCAGGGTAGCAATCAGCCCCAGCATTTT. Its translation: CSAQGSNQPQHF.